Listed below are T cell receptor beta chains from one sample, sequenced in a study of PD-L1 blockade in urothelial cancer. The protocol was immunoSEQ multiplex PCR, while the TCRdb copy is restricted to in-frame clones and leaves out a portion. The repertoire includes about 37,000 clones, under 90% of them detected once, and approximately 14% sits in the top ten. This material consisted of PBMCs, taken around atezolizumab (anti-PD-L1) treatment. The source of these receptors is a man aged 60 to 69 with urothelial cancer. CDR3s include the opening cysteine and the closing phenylalanine or tryptophan. The order of the fields is D gene, V gene, clone size, J gene, CDR3 protein, CDR3 DNA. The D gene is left open where the match is weak. The size of a clone is reported for some rows only, either as once, few or many, or as a class for expanded clones.

.	TRBV5-6	.	TRBJ2-7	CASSFAGLAYEQYF	TGTGCCAGCAGCTTTGCGGGTTTAGCCTACGAGCAGTACTTC
TRBD1	TRBV4-1	.	TRBJ2-1	CASSQAPGQGNEQFF	TGCGCCAGCAGCCAAGCCCCCGGACAGGGCAATGAGCAGTTCTTC
.	TRBV18	.	TRBJ1-2	CASSPTSREYGYTF	TGTGCCAGCTCACCTACCTCACGGGAATATGGCTACACCTTC
.	TRBV14	once	TRBJ2-3	CASSQDPLNTDTQYF	TGTGCCAGCAGCCAAGATCCCCTAAACACAGATACGCAGTATTTT
.	TRBV6-1	.	TRBJ1-3	CASSWAFESGNTIYF	TGTGCCAGCTCCTGGGCTTTCGAATCTGGAAACACCATATATTTT
.	TRBV9	.	TRBJ1-3	CASSVDGGSGNTIYF	TGTGCCAGCAGCGTAGACGGAGGCTCTGGAAACACCATATATTTT
.	TRBV7-3	few	TRBJ1-2	CASSSTGSGGYTF	TGTGCCAGCAGTTCCACAGGGTCCGGAGGCTACACCTTC
TRBD1	TRBV9	.	TRBJ2-5	CASSDGTVSQETQYF	TGTGCCAGCAGCGACGGGACAGTAAGCCAAGAGACCCAGTACTTC
TRBD1	TRBV5-4	once	TRBJ1-5	CASSDQGARQPQHF	TGTGCCAGCAGCGATCAGGGGGCTAGGCAGCCCCAGCATTTT
.	TRBV7-9	.	TRBJ1-5	CASSIGSHSNQPQHF	TGTGCCAGCAGCATCGGGTCTCATAGCAATCAGCCCCAGCATTTT
.	TRBV9	.	TRBJ1-6	CASSPTLDSYSPLHF	TGTGCCAGCAGCCCGACCCTCGACAGCTATTCACCCCTCCACTTT
.	TRBV5-5	.	TRBJ2-1	CASSPVLSGGSIYEQFF	TGTGCCAGCAGCCCCGTTTTATCTGGGGGGAGTATATATGAGCAGTTCTTC
.	TRBV19	.	TRBJ1-5	CASSARGGAGQPQHF	TGTGCCAGTAGCGCCCGGGGGGGGGCCGGTCAGCCCCAGCATTTT
.	TRBV25-1	once	TRBJ1-2	CASSPPRGAPGYTF	TGTGCCAGCAGTCCCCCTCGGGGTGCGCCTGGCTACACCTTC
.	TRBV11-2	few	TRBJ2-1	CASSLVGLASPYNEQFF	TGTGCCAGCAGCTTAGTTGGTCTAGCGTCACCCTACAATGAGCAGTTCTTC
.	TRBV5-4	.	TRBJ2-2	CASSSVMSVTGELFF	TGTGCCAGCAGCTCGGTAATGTCCGTCACCGGGGAGCTGTTTTTT
.	TRBV6-1	.	TRBJ1-1	CASSSGPWNTEAFF	TGTGCCAGCAGTAGCGGGCCATGGAACACTGAAGCTTTCTTT
TRBD2	TRBV27	.	TRBJ2-1	CASKGLAGVEQFF	TGTGCCAGCAAAGGACTAGCGGGAGTTGAGCAGTTCTTC
TRBD1	TRBV6-5	.	TRBJ2-7	CASSYRGQGNEQYF	TGTGCCAGCAGTTACCGCGGACAGGGGAACGAGCAGTACTTC
.	TRBV30	.	TRBJ2-1	CAWSLAYNEQFF	TGTGCCTGGAGTCTCGCCTACAATGAGCAGTTCTTC
.	TRBV5-6	.	TRBJ2-2	CASSFLEDTGELFF	TGTGCCAGCAGCTTCTTAGAGGACACCGGGGAGCTGTTTTTT
TRBD2	TRBV27	.	TRBJ2-7	CASSHRVQGLAGVDEQYF	TGTGCCAGCAGTCATCGGGTGCAAGGACTAGCGGGAGTGGACGAGCAGTACTTC
.	TRBV7-2	.	TRBJ1-3	CASSLVVGGSPIYF	TGTGCCAGCAGCTTAGTGGTGGGGGGTTCCCCCATATATTTT
.	TRBV5-1	medium-sized	TRBJ1-2	CASSKVQGGYGYTF	TGCGCCAGCAGCAAAGTACAGGGTGGCTATGGCTACACCTTC
TRBD1	TRBV11-2	.	TRBJ1-4	CASSLVGGQINEKLFF	TGTGCCAGCAGCTTAGTCGGGGGACAGATTAATGAAAAACTGTTTTTT
.	TRBV30	few	TRBJ1-5	CAWSKRTLNQPQHF	TGTGCCTGGAGTAAAAGGACACTCAATCAGCCCCAGCATTTT
.	TRBV4-1	.	TRBJ2-7	CASSPTGVREQYF	TGCGCCAGCAGCCCAACGGGGGTACGGGAGCAGTACTTC
.	TRBV5-1	.	TRBJ1-1	CASSLVGAVSEAFF	TGCGCCAGCAGCTTAGTGGGGGCCGTCTCTGAAGCTTTCTTT
TRBD2	TRBV19	.	TRBJ2-2	CASSLGLAGLTGELFF	TGTGCCAGTAGTCTGGGACTAGCGGGCCTAACCGGGGAGCTGTTTTTT
TRBD1	TRBV6-1	.	TRBJ2-7	CASSAWDSIYEQYF	TGTGCCAGCAGTGCATGGGACAGCATCTACGAGCAGTACTTC
.	TRBV11-1	.	TRBJ1-1	CASSLRDNVRAFF	TGTGCCAGCAGCTTAAGGGACAACGTGAGAGCTTTCTTT
.	TRBV28	.	TRBJ1-2	CASSSYGGGTKANYGYTF	TGTGCCAGCAGTTCCTATGGAGGGGGGACTAAAGCTAACTATGGCTACACCTTC
TRBD2	TRBV27	.	TRBJ2-1	CASSLQQAGAYNEQFF	TGTGCCAGCAGTTTACAGCAGGCGGGAGCGTACAATGAGCAGTTCTTC
.	TRBV7-2	.	TRBJ2-7	CASSLAGSYYEQYF	TGTGCCAGCAGCTTAGCAGGGAGTTACTACGAGCAGTACTTC
.	TRBV4-1	.	TRBJ1-5	CASSQDPGGGNQPQHF	TGCGCCAGCAGCCAAGATCCTGGGGGGGGCAATCAGCCCCAGCATTTT
TRBD1	TRBV19	medium-sized	TRBJ1-6	CASGGQGYYSPLHF	TGTGCCAGTGGAGGACAGGGCTATTATTCACCCCTCCACTTT
.	TRBV7-2	.	TRBJ1-5	CASTRVEGQPQHF	TGTGCCAGCACGAGGGTGGAGGGTCAGCCCCAGCATTTT
.	TRBV28	once	TRBJ2-7	CASRGGGSSYEQYF	TGTGCCAGCAGAGGGGGGGGGAGCTCCTACGAGCAGTACTTC
TRBD1	TRBV30	.	TRBJ2-3	CAWSKDRGSDTQYF	TGTGCCTGGAGTAAGGACAGGGGTTCAGATACGCAGTATTTT
TRBD1	TRBV6-6	.	TRBJ2-7	CASSYLRGPPPYEQYF	TGTGCCAGCAGTTATTTGAGGGGGCCCCCACCGTACGAGCAGTACTTC
.	TRBV5-1	.	TRBJ2-6	CASSPQGVTGANVLTF	TGCGCCAGCAGCCCACAGGGAGTGACAGGGGCCAACGTCCTGACTTTC
.	TRBV6-5	.	TRBJ2-5	CASKNRAETQYF	TGTGCCAGCAAAAACAGGGCAGAGACCCAGTACTTC
.	TRBV5-4	once	TRBJ2-3	CASSPTSTDTQYF	TGTGCCAGCAGCCCAACTAGCACAGATACGCAGTATTTT
.	TRBV5-1	.	TRBJ2-2	CASSLLGDSTGELFF	TGCGCCAGCAGCTTGCTGGGTGACAGCACCGGGGAGCTGTTTTTT
TRBD2	TRBV5-1	.	TRBJ2-1	CASSLTGTRDNEQFF	TGCGCCAGCAGCTTGACCGGGACTAGAGACAATGAGCAGTTCTTC